This entry concerns a single T cell receptor beta chain. Its antigen is undetermined. This sample stems from a study of molecular identifiers for immune sequencing clone quantification. Study at large: Naive CD8 cell RNA, from approximately 20,000 or 100,000 cells, was split five ways in replicates, with four sequenced.

Germline-derived CDR1 and CDR2 are MNHEY and SVGEGT. The CDR3 length is 13 residues. V shed 6 bases and J shed 4 bases, with 11 bases lying between them. TCRdb re-derived calls from the PCR reads in MiXCR, one entry per CDR3 protein. The sample carries roughly 100,000 distinct CDR3 sequences, less than 35% recorded once. Study outcomes and limitations: More than 99% of effector molecules, versus under 1% of naive-cell molecules, belonged to clones above 20 RNA copies. Sharing of a barcode by identical TCR molecules could cause highly expanded clone sizes to be underestimated.

This clonotype was sampled from a human donor in good health. Some libraries in this study had Jurkat cell RNA spiked in. The sample comprised naive CD8+ T cells from blood, with Jurkat cell RNA spiked in. Stated subset: FACS-sorted CD8+CD4-CCR7+CD45RA+ naive T cells. The rearrangement uses TRBV6-2 or TRBV6-3 and TRBJ2-3; D uncertain. Here the CDR3 reads CASSIVFADTQYF. CDR3 bases: TGTGCCAGCAGCATCGTGTTTGCAGATACGCAGTATTTT.